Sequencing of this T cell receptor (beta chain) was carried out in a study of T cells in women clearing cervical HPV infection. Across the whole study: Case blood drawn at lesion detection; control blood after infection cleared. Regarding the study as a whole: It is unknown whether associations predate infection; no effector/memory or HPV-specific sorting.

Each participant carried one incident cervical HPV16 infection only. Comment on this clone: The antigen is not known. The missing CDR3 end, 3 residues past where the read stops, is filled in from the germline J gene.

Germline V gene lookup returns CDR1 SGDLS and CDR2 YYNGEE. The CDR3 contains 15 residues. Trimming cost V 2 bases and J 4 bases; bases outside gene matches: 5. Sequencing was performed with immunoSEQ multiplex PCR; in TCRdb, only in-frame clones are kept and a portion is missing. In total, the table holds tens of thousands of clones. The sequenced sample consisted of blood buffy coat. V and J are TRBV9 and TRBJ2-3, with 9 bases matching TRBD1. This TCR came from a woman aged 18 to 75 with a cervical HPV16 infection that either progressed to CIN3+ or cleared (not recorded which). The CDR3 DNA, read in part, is TGTGCCAGCAGCGTTGGACAGGGGTCCCCAGATACG. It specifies CASSVGQGSPDT. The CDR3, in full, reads CASSVGQGSPDTQYF.